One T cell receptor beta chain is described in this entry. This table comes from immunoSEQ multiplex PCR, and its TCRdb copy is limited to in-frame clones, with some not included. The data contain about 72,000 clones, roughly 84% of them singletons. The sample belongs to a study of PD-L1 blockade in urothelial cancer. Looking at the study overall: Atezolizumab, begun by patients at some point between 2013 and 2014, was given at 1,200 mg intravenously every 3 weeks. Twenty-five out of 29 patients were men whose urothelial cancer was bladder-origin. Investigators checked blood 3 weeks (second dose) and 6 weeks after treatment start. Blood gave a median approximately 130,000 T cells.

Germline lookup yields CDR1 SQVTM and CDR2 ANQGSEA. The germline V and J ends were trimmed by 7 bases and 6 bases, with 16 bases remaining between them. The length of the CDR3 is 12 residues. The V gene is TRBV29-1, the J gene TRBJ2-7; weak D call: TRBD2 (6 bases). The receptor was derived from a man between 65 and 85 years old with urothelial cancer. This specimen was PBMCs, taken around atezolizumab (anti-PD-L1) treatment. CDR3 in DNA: TGCAGCGCGGGCGAGACTAGAAGCGAGCAGTACTTC. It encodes CSAGETRSEQYF.